The 22 T cell receptor beta chains below come from one sample, sequenced in a study of cytomegalovirus exposure and HLA in healthy donors. The PCR was carried out with 60 Vbeta primers and 13 Jbeta primers. The table came from immunoSEQ multiplex PCR; TCRdb's copy has only in-frame clones and leaves some out. Here the sample spans approximately 90,000 clones, 60% to 80% being singletons. Material: PBMCs. The receptors come from a young man in good health and CMV-seronegative.

V is TRBV27 and J is TRBJ2-3; unclear D gene. Trimming pared 3 bases from V and 1 base from J, leaving 5 bases between. CDR3 length: 13 amino acids. The germline V gene has CDR1 MNHEY and CDR2 SMNVEV (reference sequence). The CDR3 sequence: CASSFSGTDTQYF. Written as DNA, the CDR3 is TGTGCCAGCAGTTTTTCGGGCACAGATACGCAGTATTTT.

This rearrangement joins TRBV5-6 to TRBJ2-3; 9 positions agree with TRBD1. The CDR3 runs to 16 residues. V lost 4 bases to trimming and J lost 10 bases; unmatched junction nucleotides: 16. Germline loops: CDR1 SGHDT, CDR2 YYEEEE. CDR3 DNA sequence: TGTGCCAGCAGCCCGGCCGGGACAGGGAAATCTGCCTCGCAGTATTTT. Its translation: CASSPAGTGKSASQYF. Using reference TRBV5-6 and TRBJ2-3 for the parts outside the CDR3, the full variable domain is DAGVTQSPTHLIKTRGQQVTLRCSPKSGHDTVSWYQQALGQGPQFIFQYYEEEERQRGNFPDRFSGHQFPNYSSELNVNALLLGDSALYLCASSPAGTGKSASQYFGPGTRLTVL.

The chain recombines TRBV9 with TRBJ2-2; the D gene is possibly TRBD1 (5 bases). The CDR3 has 17 amino acids. Trimming left V 2 bases short and J 0 bases short, with 14 bases between. Per germline, CDR1 SGDLS and CDR2 YYNGEE. The CDR3 region is CASSVTIGASNTGELFF. CDR3 in DNA: TGTGCCAGCAGCGTGACCATTGGGGCGTCGAACACCGGGGAGCTGTTTTTT. The full variable domain, completed using reference TRBV9 and TRBJ2-2, is DSGVTQTPKHLITATGQRVTLRCSPRSGDLSVYWYQQSLDQGLQFLIQYYNGEERAKGNILERFSAQQFPDLHSELNLSSLELGDSALYFCASSVTIGASNTGELFFGEGSRLTVL.

The chain carries TRBV6-1 and TRBJ2-1, with 12 positions matching TRBD2. Trimming cost V 6 bases and J 7 bases; bases outside gene matches: 4. Germline lookup yields CDR1 MNHNS and CDR2 SASEGT. There are 14 residues in the CDR3. The DNA for the CDR3 is TGTGCCAGCAGCTCGACTAGCGGGAGTAATGAGCAGTTCTTC. Its protein product is CASSSTSGSNEQFF.

This clone was observed a single time. This sequence joins TRBV4-2 and TRBJ2-3; 8 bases agree with TRBD1. V dropped 2 bases and J dropped 0; count of bases not matched to a gene: 7. The CDR3 sequence is 17 residues long. Per germline, CDR1 LGHNA and CDR2 YNFKEQ. In nucleotides, the CDR3 is TGTGCCAGCAGCCAACAGACCGGGACAGGAAGCACAGATACGCAGTATTTT. Encoded protein: CASSQQTGTGSTDTQYF.

Regarding this clone: Other DNA sequences within the sample encode an identical CDR3. V gene TRBV5-8 combines with J gene TRBJ2-5; D unclear. The length of the CDR3 is 13 residues. The germline V gene encodes CDR1 SGHTS and CDR2 YDEGEE. Trimming shortened V by 3 bases and J by 1 base, and 7 bases separated the two germline ends. The DNA for the CDR3 is TGTGCCAGCAGCTATACGGTCCAAGAGACCCAGTACTTC. Protein sequence: CASSYTVQETQYF. Full variable domain (outside the CDR3, taken from reference TRBV5-8 and TRBJ2-5): EAGVTQSPTHLIKTRGQQATLRCSPISGHTSVYWYQQALGLGLQFLLWYDEGEERNRGNFPPRFSGRQFPNYSSELNVNALELEDSALYLCASSYTVQETQYFGPGTRLLVL.

The genes are TRBV28 and TRBJ2-7; 11 nucleotides align to TRBD1. The CDR3 has 15 amino acids. V gave up 4 bases and J gave up 2 bases; unmatched junction bases: 4. Germline CDR1 MDHEN, CDR2 SYDVKM. The CDR3: CASSYGTGGAYEQYF. CDR3 DNA sequence: TGTGCCAGCAGTTATGGGACAGGGGGGGCCTACGAGCAGTACTTC.

This clone has more than one count but fewer than ten. This chain uses TRBV18 with TRBJ2-4, with TRBD1 as a possible D gene (6 bases). This CDR3 spans 18 amino acids. Trimming took off 2 bases at V and 0 bases at J, with 17 bases between the two ends. CDR1 is KGHSH and CDR2 is LQKENI in the germline V gene. CDR3 in amino acids: CASSPILTGELAKNIQYF. CDR3 DNA: TGTGCCAGCTCACCAATACTGACAGGTGAACTAGCCAAAAACATTCAGTACTTC.

The chain links TRBV29-1 to TRBJ2-7; D might be TRBD1 (5 bases). In germline, CDR1 is SQVTM, CDR2 ANQGSEA. V was pared by 4 bases and J by 5 bases, with 15 bases between. This CDR3 region has 13 residues. CDR3 sequence reads: CSVGGQWGNEQYF. The CDR3 region has the DNA TGCAGCGTTGGAGGACAATGGGGAAACGAGCAGTACTTC.

In this sample, this clone turned up a few times. The chain carries TRBV29-1 and TRBJ1-1, with 8 bases matching TRBD1. The CDR3 is 12 amino acids. The J segment lost 5 bases and the V segment lost 7 bases, leaving 6 bases of the junction unmatched. Germline V gives CDR1 SQVTM, CDR2 ANQGSEA. The CDR3 is CSADRGETEAFF. The CDR3 DNA sequence: TGCAGCGCAGACAGGGGCGAGACTGAAGCTTTCTTT.

The chain links TRBV7-2 to TRBJ2-2; possibly TRBD1 for D (5 bases). Germline-derived CDR1 and CDR2 are SGHTA and FQGNSA. Trimming shortened V by 5 bases and J by 0 bases, and 10 bases separated the two germline ends. This CDR3 is built from 15 residues. CDR3 sequence: CASSLRTTNTGELFF. The CDR3 DNA sequence: TGTGCCAGCAGCCTTAGGACAACGAACACCGGGGAGCTGTTTTTT.

The rearrangement joins TRBV7-8 to TRBJ2-1; TRBD2 matches at 10 bases. V shed 5 bases, J shed 4 bases, and the junction held 8 bases outside the gene matches. This CDR3 spans 16 amino acids. Germline CDR1 and CDR2: SGHVS and FQNEAQ. In DNA form, the CDR3 reads TGTGCCAGCAGCGGGCCGGGACTAGCGAGATACAATGAGCAGTTCTTC. It is translated as CASSGPGLARYNEQFF.

This clone came up a few times. The genes are TRBV10-1 and TRBJ1-1, with D maybe TRBD1 (5 bases). The ends were cut back, 4 bases at V and 3 bases at J, with 27 bases in the middle. The germline V gene encodes CDR1 WNHNN and CDR2 SYGVQD (reference sequence). This CDR3 has 19 amino acids. The CDR3 here is CASSVSPIVGTGPYTEAFF. CDR3 coding DNA: TGCGCCAGCAGTGTCTCACCTATCGTCGGGACTGGCCCTTACACTGAAGCTTTCTTT.

This chain connects TRBV5-5 to TRBJ1-5; D may be TRBD1 (6 bases). This CDR3 has 14 residues. V was clipped by 4 bases and J by 3 bases, with 11 bases between them. Germline V lookup: CDR1 SGHKS, CDR2 YYEKEE (reference sequence). In nucleotides, the CDR3 is TGTGCCAGCAGCCAGGGACACTTCAATCAGCCCCAGCATTTT. It encodes CASSQGHFNQPQHF.

The chain recombines TRBV5-6 with TRBJ1-2, with 7 bases aligning to TRBD1. With 2 bases clipped from V and 0 bases from J, the junction kept 1 base outside the gene matches. Looked up from germline, CDR1 is SGHDT and CDR2 is YYEEEE. The CDR3 is made up of 14 amino acids. CDR3 coding DNA: TGTGCCAGCAGCTTCGGGACAGCTAACTATGGCTACACCTTC. Its protein product is CASSFGTANYGYTF. Complete variable domain (other parts from reference TRBV5-6 and TRBJ1-2): DAGVTQSPTHLIKTRGQQVTLRCSPKSGHDTVSWYQQALGQGPQFIFQYYEEEERQRGNFPDRFSGHQFPNYSSELNVNALLLGDSALYLCASSFGTANYGYTFGSGTRLTVV.

The chain joins TRBV10-3 to TRBJ2-7; 10 bases fit TRBD2. The CDR3 sequence is 15 residues long. J lost 1 base, V lost 3 bases, and 3 bases had no gene match. Germline values: CDR1 ENHRY, CDR2 SYGVKD. DNA of the CDR3: TGTGCCATCAGTGACAGCGGGAGGGGATCCTACGAGCAGTACTTC. Translation: CAISDSGRGSYEQYF.

The V gene is TRBV18, the J gene TRBJ2-7; 7 nucleotides match TRBD1. V lost 3 bases to trimming and J lost 0 bases; unmatched junction nucleotides: 8. Germline CDR1 KGHSH, CDR2 LQKENI. The CDR3 has 16 residues. The CDR3, as DNA: TGTGCCAGCTCACCGCCGACAGGGAACCCCTCCTACGAGCAGTACTTC. Encoded protein: CASSPPTGNPSYEQYF.

The chain is built from TRBV5-1 and TRBJ2-7; 7 positions match TRBD1. Germline V gives CDR1 SGHRS, CDR2 YFSETQ. Unmatched junction bases numbered 12, after V lost 4 bases and J lost 2 bases. CDR3 length: 16 amino acids. The CDR3 DNA reads TGCGCCAGCAGCACGTCACCGGGACAGAACCCCTACGAGCAGTACTTC. This gives the protein CASSTSPGQNPYEQYF.

The table lists this clone with a few counts. The genes are TRBV6-5 and TRBJ1-3, with 10 bases identical to TRBD1. Germline CDR1 and CDR2: MNHEY and SVGAGI. This CDR3 has 15 residues. J gave up 4 bases and V 2 bases, and 2 bases lay outside the gene matches. CDR3 nucleotide sequence: TGTGCCAGCAGTTACGGGACAGGGGTAGGAAACACCATATATTTT. It encodes CASSYGTGVGNTIYF.

This clone was seen just once. This rearrangement joins TRBV4-2 to TRBJ2-6; D possibly corresponds to TRBD2 (6 bases). CDR1 LGHNA and CDR2 YNFKEQ come from the germline V gene. The CDR3 covers 17 residues. Trimming took 3 bases from V and 0 from J, leaving 12 bases between them. This CDR3 reads CASSQEGQISGANVLTF. The DNA for the CDR3 is TGTGCCAGCAGCCAGGAGGGGCAGATCTCTGGGGCCAACGTCCTGACTTTC.

The CDR3 region has the DNA TGTGCCAGCAGTTTGGTCGCTAGCGGGAACTACGAGCAGTACTTC. Translation gives CASSLVASGNYEQYF. V and J are TRBV28 and TRBJ2-7; 9 bases agree with TRBD2. This CDR3 spans 15 amino acids. J gave up 3 bases and V 3 bases, and 6 bases lay outside the gene matches. Germline V gene data show CDR1 as MDHEN and CDR2 as SYDVKM. The full variable domain, in which reference TRBV28 and TRBJ2-7 provide the parts outside the CDR3, is DVKVTQSSRYLVKRTGEKVFLECVQDMDHENMFWYRQDPGLGLRLIYFSYDVKMKEKGDIPEGYSVSREKKERFSLILESASTNQTSMYLCASSLVASGNYEQYFGPGTRLTVT.

The chain carries TRBV5-4 and TRBJ2-5; D remains ambiguous. The CDR3 runs to 14 residues. Germline V gene lookup returns CDR1 SGHNT and CDR2 YYREEE (reference sequence). Trimming cost V 1 base and J 1 base, with 8 bases left between them. CDR3 in DNA: TGTGCCAGCAGCTTGTCGACTGCCCAAGAGACCCAGTACTTC. Amino acids: CASSLSTAQETQYF.